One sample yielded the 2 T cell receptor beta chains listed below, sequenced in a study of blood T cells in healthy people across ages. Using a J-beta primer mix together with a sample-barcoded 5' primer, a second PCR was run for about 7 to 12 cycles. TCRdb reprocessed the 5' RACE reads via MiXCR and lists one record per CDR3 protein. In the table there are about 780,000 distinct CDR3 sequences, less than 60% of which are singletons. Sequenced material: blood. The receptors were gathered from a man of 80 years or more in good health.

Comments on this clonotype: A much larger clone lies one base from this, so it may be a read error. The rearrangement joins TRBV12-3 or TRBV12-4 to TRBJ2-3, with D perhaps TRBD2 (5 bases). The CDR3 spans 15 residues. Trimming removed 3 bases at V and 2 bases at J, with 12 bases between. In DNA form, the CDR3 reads TGTGCCAGCAGTTTGAGTGACTACTTCACAGATACGCAGTATTTT. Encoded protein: CASSLSDYFTDTQYF.

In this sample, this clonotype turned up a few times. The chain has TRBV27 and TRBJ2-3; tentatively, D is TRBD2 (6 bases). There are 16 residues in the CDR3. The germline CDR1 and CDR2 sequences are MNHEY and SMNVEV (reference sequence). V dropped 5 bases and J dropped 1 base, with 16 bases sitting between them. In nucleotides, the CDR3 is TGTGCCAGCAGTCCTCAACTAGCCGTGGGCACAGATACGCAGTATTTT. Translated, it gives CASSPQLAVGTDTQYF.